Sequencing of this T cell receptor (beta chain) was carried out in a study of neoadjuvant anti-PD-1 for oral cavity cancer. Study-wide context: Around day 43, patients without progression received a fourth nivolumab dose before surgery.

Patients were newly diagnosed with stage II-IVA oral cavity squamous cell carcinoma without prior systemic or radiation treatment. Cohort: HPV-negative, locally advanced oral cavity squamous cell carcinoma patients. The protocol was immunoSEQ multiplex PCR, while the TCRdb copy is restricted to in-frame clones and leaves out a portion. Of over 14,000 clones listed, roughly 70% are singletons. This clonotype originated in a person between 40 and 79 years old with oral cavity squamous cell carcinoma. Sample: PBMCs, taken before nivolumab (anti-PD-1) treatment.

CDR3 nucleotides: TGTGCCAGCAGCTTGTGGGACGGACCCGCGCAGTATTTT. Translating it yields CASSLWDGPAQYF. V is TRBV5-4 and J is TRBJ2-3; D assignment may be TRBD1 or TRBD2 (5 bases each). The CDR3 is made up of 13 amino acids. Trimming left V 1 base short and J 10 bases short, with 13 bases between. Germline CDR1 and CDR2: SGHNT and YYREEE (reference sequence).